Below, one T cell receptor (beta chain) is given with its context. Its antigen is as yet unknown. Sequencing used immunoSEQ v3. Sequencing depth was around 2.2 million read pairs for survey level, roughly 4.5-6.5 million for deep. The data were produced by immunoSEQ multiplex PCR, yet TCRdb's version contains in-frame clones alone and is incomplete. The table records some 37,000 clones, more than 60% of them present only once. There are 16 residues in the CDR3. The germline V gene encodes CDR1 SGHAT and CDR2 FQNNGV. Trimming took 2 bases from V and 3 from J, leaving 16 bases between them. Time point given: pre-treatment sample, taken before nivolumab and TIL therapy. The sample originates from a study of TIL therapy for anti-PD-1-resistant metastatic lung cancer. At the level of the study: Median tumor PD-L1 proportion score was 5.5% to 6.5%. Half of patients were current or former smokers. The study's findings and limits: This highly selected cohort may not generalize to typical lung cancer patients.

The chain employs TRBV11-2 and TRBJ1-1; D uncertain. The origin of this receptor is a person aged 25-79 years with non-small cell lung cancer. The specimen comprised blood, sampled at baseline. DNA of the CDR3: TGTGCCAGCAGCTTATTTTCGGGCGAGTGGGACACTGAAGCTTTCTTT. Its protein is CASSLFSGEWDTEAFF.